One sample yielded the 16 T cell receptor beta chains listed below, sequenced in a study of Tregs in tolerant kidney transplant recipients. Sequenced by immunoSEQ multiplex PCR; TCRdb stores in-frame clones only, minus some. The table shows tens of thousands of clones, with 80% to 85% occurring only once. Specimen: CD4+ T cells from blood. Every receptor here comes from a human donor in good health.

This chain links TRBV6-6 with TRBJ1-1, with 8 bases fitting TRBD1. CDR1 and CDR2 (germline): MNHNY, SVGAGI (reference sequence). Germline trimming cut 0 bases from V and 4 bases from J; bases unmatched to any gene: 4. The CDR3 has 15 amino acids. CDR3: CASSYSQGARTEAFF. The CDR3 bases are TGTGCCAGCAGTTACTCGCAGGGGGCGCGCACTGAAGCTTTCTTT.

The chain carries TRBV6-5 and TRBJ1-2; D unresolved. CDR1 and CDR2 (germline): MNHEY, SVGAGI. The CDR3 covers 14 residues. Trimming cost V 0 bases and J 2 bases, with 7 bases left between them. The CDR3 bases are TGTGCCAGCAGTTACTCACCCGTAAACTATGGCTACACCTTC. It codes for CASSYSPVNYGYTF.

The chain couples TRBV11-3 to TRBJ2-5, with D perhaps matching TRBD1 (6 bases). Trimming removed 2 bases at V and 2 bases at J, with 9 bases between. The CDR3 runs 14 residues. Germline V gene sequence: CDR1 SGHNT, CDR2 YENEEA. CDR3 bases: TGTGCCAGCAGCTTAACAGGGCAACAAGAGACCCAGTACTTC. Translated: CASSLTGQQETQYF.

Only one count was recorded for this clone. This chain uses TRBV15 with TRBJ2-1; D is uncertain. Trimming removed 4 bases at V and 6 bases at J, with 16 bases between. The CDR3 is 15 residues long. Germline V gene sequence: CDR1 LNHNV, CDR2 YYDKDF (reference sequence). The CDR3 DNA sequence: TGTGCCACCAGCAACGTAATGGATCTACGCAATGAGCAGTTCTTC. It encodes CATSNVMDLRNEQFF.

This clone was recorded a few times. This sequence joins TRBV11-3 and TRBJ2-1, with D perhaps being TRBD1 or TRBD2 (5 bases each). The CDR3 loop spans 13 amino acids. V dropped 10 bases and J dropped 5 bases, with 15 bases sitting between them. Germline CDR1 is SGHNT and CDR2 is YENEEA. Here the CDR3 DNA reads TGTGCCACCCGGGACCACCGCAACAATGAGCAGTTCTTC. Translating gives CATRDHRNNEQFF.

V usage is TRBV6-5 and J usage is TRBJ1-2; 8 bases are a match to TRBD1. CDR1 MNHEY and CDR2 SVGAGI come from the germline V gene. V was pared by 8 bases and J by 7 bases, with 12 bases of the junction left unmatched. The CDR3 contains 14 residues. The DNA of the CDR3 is TGTGCCAGCCTTCCAACAGGGGGACTTCGTGGCTACACCTTC. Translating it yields CASLPTGGLRGYTF.

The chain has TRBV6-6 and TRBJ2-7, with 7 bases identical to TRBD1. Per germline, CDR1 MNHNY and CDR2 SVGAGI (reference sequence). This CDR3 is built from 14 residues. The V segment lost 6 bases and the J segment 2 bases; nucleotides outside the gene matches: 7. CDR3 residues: CASSIRQGTYEQYF. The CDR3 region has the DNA TGTGCCAGCAGCATACGACAGGGCACCTACGAGCAGTACTTC.

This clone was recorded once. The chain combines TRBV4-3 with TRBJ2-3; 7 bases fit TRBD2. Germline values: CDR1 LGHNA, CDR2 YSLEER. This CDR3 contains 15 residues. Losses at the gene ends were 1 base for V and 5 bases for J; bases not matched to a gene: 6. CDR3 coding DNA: TGCGCCAGCAGCCAAGGAGGCCCGGGGGGAGATACGCAGTATTTT. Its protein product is CASSQGGPGGDTQYF.

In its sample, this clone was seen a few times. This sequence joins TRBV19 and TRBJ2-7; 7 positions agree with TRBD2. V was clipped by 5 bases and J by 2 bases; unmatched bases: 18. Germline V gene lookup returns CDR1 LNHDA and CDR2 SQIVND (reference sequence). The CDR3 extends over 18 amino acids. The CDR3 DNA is TGTGCCAGTAGTCCAAAAGCCCGGGGAGCGGGGACTGCCTACGAGCAGTACTTC. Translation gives CASSPKARGAGTAYEQYF.

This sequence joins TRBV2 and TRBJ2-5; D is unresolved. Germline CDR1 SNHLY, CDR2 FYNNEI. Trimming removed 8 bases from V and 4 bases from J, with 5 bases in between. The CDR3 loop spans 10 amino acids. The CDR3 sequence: CASGRETQYF. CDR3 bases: TGTGCCAGCGGCCGAGAGACCCAGTACTTC.

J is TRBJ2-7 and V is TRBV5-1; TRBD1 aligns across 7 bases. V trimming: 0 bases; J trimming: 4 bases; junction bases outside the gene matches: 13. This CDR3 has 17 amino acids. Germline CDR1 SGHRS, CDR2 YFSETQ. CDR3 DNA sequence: TGCGCCAGCAGCTTGGCCACGGGGCGACAGGGTGGATACGAGCAGTACTTC. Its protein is CASSLATGRQGGYEQYF.

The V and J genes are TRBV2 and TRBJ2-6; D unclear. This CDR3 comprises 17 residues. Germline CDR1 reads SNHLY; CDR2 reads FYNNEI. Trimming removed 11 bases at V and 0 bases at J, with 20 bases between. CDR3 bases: TGTGCCGGCCTCCACTCGCGGAGAAGCTCTGGGGCCAACGTCCTGACTTTC. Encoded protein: CAGLHSRRSSGANVLTF.

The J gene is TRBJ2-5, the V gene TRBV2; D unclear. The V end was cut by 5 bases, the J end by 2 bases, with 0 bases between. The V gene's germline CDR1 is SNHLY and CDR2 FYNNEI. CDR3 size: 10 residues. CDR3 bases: TGTGCCAGCAGTCAAGAGACCCAGTACTTC. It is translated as CASSQETQYF.

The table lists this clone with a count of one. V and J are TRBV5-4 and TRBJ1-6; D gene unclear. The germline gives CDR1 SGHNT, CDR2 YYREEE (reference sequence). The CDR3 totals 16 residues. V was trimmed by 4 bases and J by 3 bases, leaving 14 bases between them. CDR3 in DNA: TGTGCCAGCAGCCTCGCCGGAGCTAGCTATAATTCACCCCTCCACTTT. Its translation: CASSLAGASYNSPLHF.

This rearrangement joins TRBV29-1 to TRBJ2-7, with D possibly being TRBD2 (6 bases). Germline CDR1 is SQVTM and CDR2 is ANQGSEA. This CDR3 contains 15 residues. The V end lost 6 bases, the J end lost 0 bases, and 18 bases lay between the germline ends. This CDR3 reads CSVLKGRDPSYEQYF. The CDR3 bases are TGCAGCGTCCTAAAGGGGCGGGACCCCTCCTACGAGCAGTACTTC.

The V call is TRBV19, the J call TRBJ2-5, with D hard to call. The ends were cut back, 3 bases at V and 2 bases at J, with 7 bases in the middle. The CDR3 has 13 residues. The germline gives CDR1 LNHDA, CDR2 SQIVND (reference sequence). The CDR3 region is CASSINRQETQYF. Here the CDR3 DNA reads TGTGCCAGTAGTATCAATCGACAAGAGACCCAGTACTTC.